These 3 T cell receptor beta chains came from one sample sequenced in a study of blood T cell repertoires in COVID-19. The method was immunoSEQ multiplex PCR; TCRdb's version includes in-frame clones alone and lacks a portion of them. Of more than 350,000 clones listed, more than 70% are singletons. The sequenced sample consisted of PBMCs or T cells enriched from blood (not recorded which). The receptors were gathered from a woman younger than 30 who had been exposed to COVID-19.

The chain links TRBV13 to TRBJ1-1; D is undetermined. V lost 7 bases and J lost 2, with 11 bases in between. The CDR3 loop spans 13 amino acids. CDR1 PRHDT and CDR2 FYEKMQ come from the germline V gene (reference sequence). CDR3 region: CASILRGNTEAFF. The CDR3 DNA follows: TGTGCCAGCATCCTCCGGGGTAACACTGAAGCTTTCTTT.

This clone was seen just once. The chain links TRBV27 to TRBJ2-7; maybe TRBD1 (6 bases). Germline V gives CDR1 MNHEY, CDR2 SMNVEV (reference sequence). The CDR3 consists of 13 residues. The V end was cut by 2 bases, the J end by 5 bases, with 10 bases between. The CDR3 nucleotides read TGTGCCAGCAGTTTAACAGGGTTCCACGAGCAGTACTTC. Protein sequence: CASSLTGFHEQYF.

This clone was found once. This chain connects TRBV27 to TRBJ2-7; possibly TRBD1 for D (6 bases). This CDR3 has 14 amino acids. V was pared by 5 bases and J by 4 bases, with 15 bases between. The V gene's germline CDR1 is MNHEY and CDR2 SMNVEV (reference sequence). The CDR3 DNA reads as TGTGCCAGCAGTCTCAGGGGAAAGGTATACGAGCAGTACTTC. Protein product: CASSLRGKVYEQYF.